The 27 T cell receptor beta chains reported below all come from one sample, sequenced in a study of T cell responses to AZD1222 COVID-19 vaccine. The table came from immunoSEQ multiplex PCR; TCRdb's copy has only in-frame clones and leaves some out. The sample has approximately 110,000 clones; around 90% are singletons. Here the sequenced sample was peripheral blood, taken on day 0 of AZD1222 vaccination. The receptor set was obtained from an adult in good health.

V gene TRBV18 combines with J gene TRBJ1-5; D perhaps matches TRBD1 (5 bases). The length of the CDR3 is 16 residues. Germline-derived CDR1 and CDR2 are KGHSH and LQKENI. Trimming removed 3 bases at V and 3 bases at J, with 15 bases between. In DNA form, the CDR3 reads TGTGCCAGCTCACCCGGGACCGGAGGGAACAATCAGCCCCAGCATTTT. Translation gives CASSPGTGGNNQPQHF.

The chain joins TRBV5-1 to TRBJ1-1; D is perhaps TRBD1 (5 bases). This CDR3 has 14 amino acids. Germline loops: CDR1 SGHRS, CDR2 YFSETQ. V shed 1 base and J shed 9 bases, with 16 bases lying between them. CDR3 sequence reads: CASSLSGSNFQAFF. CDR3 DNA sequence: TGCGCCAGCAGCTTGTCAGGGAGCAACTTCCAAGCTTTCTTT.

The V gene is TRBV6-5, the J gene TRBJ2-7; 8 nucleotides agree with TRBD2. The V and J ends lost 5 bases and 2 bases, in that order; junction bases with no gene match: 8. Germline loops: CDR1 MNHEY, CDR2 SVGAGI. CDR3 length: 15 amino acids. Written as DNA, the CDR3 is TGTGCCAGCAGTCCCTCGGGGGGGCTAACCTACGAGCAGTACTTC. Translated, it gives CASSPSGGLTYEQYF.

The rearrangement uses TRBV30 and TRBJ2-2; D call uncertain. CDR1 is GTSNPN and CDR2 is SVGIG in the germline V gene (reference sequence). Trimming pared 3 bases from V and 3 bases from J, leaving 2 bases between. The CDR3 length is 11 residues. CDR3 residues: CAWRDTGELFF. The CDR3 DNA follows: TGTGCCTGGAGAGACACCGGGGAGCTGTTTTTT. The whole variable domain, remainder taken from reference TRBV30 and TRBJ2-2, is SQTIHQWPATLVQPVGSPLSLECTVEGTSNPNLYWYRQAAGRGLQLLFYSVGIGQISSEVPQNLSASRPQDRQFILSSKKLLLSDSGFYLCAWRDTGELFFGEGSRLTVL.

This chain links TRBV7-2 with TRBJ2-7; no firm D call. This CDR3 spans 12 amino acids. Germline lookup yields CDR1 SGHTA and CDR2 FQGNSA. V dropped 2 bases and J dropped 5 bases, with 7 bases sitting between them. The CDR3 DNA follows: TGTGCCAGCAGCTTATGGGGTGACGAGCAGTACTTC. Translation gives CASSLWGDEQYF.

This clone was seen once. The CDR3 DNA is TGTGCCAGCAGCGGGGGCAGGGGCCCCTCTGGGGCCAACGTCCTGACTTTC. It codes for CASSGGRGPSGANVLTF. J is TRBJ2-6 and V is TRBV7-3, with a possible D match to TRBD1 (6 bases). Between the trimmed V and J ends, which lost 5 bases and 0 bases, there was a span of 14 bases. In germline, CDR1 is SGHTA, CDR2 FQGTGA. This CDR3 is 17 amino acids long.

J is TRBJ1-2 and V is TRBV7-8, with TRBD1 matching over 9 bases. CDR3 length equals 14 residues. Unmatched junction bases numbered 7, after V lost 5 bases and J lost 6 bases. Looked up from germline, CDR1 is SGHVS and CDR2 is FQNEAQ. In DNA, the CDR3 is TGTGCCAGCAGCAGGGACAGGGAAGTGGATGGCTACACCTTC. It translates to CASSRDREVDGYTF.

Only one count was recorded for this clone. DNA of the CDR3: TGTGCCAGCAGCTTCCCCACCGGGACAGGGGGCCGATCAGATACGCAGTATTTT. Protein product: CASSFPTGTGGRSDTQYF. The chain employs TRBV7-2 and TRBJ2-3, with 12 bases that match TRBD1. CDR3 length: 18 residues. With V trimmed by 3 bases and J by 4 bases, 11 bases remained unmatched. Germline lookup yields CDR1 SGHTA and CDR2 FQGNSA.

There are a few counts of this clone. The chain couples TRBV15 to TRBJ1-1; D may be TRBD1 (6 bases). CDR1 LNHNV and CDR2 YYDKDF come from the germline V gene (reference sequence). Trimming left V 2 bases short and J 5 bases short, with 12 bases between. The CDR3 length is 14 residues. CDR3 nucleotides: TGTGCCACCAGCAGACAAGGACAGCGGACTGAAGCTTTCTTT. Amino acid sequence: CATSRQGQRTEAFF.

The genes are TRBV18 and TRBJ2-1; no firm D call. Germline loops: CDR1 KGHSH, CDR2 LQKENI. Trimming left V 5 bases short and J 10 bases short, with 15 bases between. CDR3 length: 13 residues. In DNA form, the CDR3 reads TGTGCCAGCTCAACAGACCACCGTCGCGAGCAGTTCTTC. It yields the protein CASSTDHRREQFF.

The chain recombines TRBV19 with TRBJ2-5; the D call may be TRBD1 or TRBD2 (5 bases each). The ends were cut back, 5 bases at V and 2 bases at J, with 18 bases in the middle. This CDR3 has 16 amino acids. Germline assignment: CDR1 LNHDA and CDR2 SQIVND (reference sequence). The CDR3 protein is CASSAGTLLGQETQYF. The CDR3 DNA is TGTGCCAGTAGTGCTGGGACCCTACTGGGGCAAGAGACCCAGTACTTC.

The chain uses TRBV29-1 and TRBJ2-7, with D perhaps TRBD2 (5 bases). Between the trimmed V and J ends, which lost 5 bases and 5 bases, there was a span of 19 bases. Germline V gives CDR1 SQVTM, CDR2 ANQGSEA. This CDR3 is built from 14 residues. The CDR3 DNA reads as TGCAGCGTTAACCGGGCCGAAACTAGGGACGAGCAGTACTTC. Protein product: CSVNRAETRDEQYF.

This clone has just a few counts. V is TRBV5-1 and J is TRBJ1-5; D is possibly TRBD1 (5 bases). Germline CDR1 is SGHRS and CDR2 is YFSETQ. This CDR3 region has 15 residues. V shed 0 bases and J shed 5 bases, with 12 bases lying between them. This CDR3 is CASSLEGTTYQPQHF. CDR3 DNA sequence: TGCGCCAGCAGCTTGGAAGGGACGACCTATCAGCCCCAGCATTTT. The full variable domain, rest sourced from reference TRBV5-1 and TRBJ1-5, is KAGVTQTPRYLIKTRGQQVTLSCSPISGHRSVSWYQQTPGQGLQFLFEYFSETQRNKGNFPGRFSGRQFSNSRSEMNVSTLELGDSALYLCASSLEGTTYQPQHFGDGTRLSIL.

The rearrangement joins TRBV18 to TRBJ2-1; tentatively, D is TRBD1 or TRBD2 (5 bases each). Per germline, CDR1 KGHSH and CDR2 LQKENI. Trimming shortened V by 3 bases and J by 6 bases, and 9 bases separated the two germline ends. This CDR3 spans 13 amino acids. CDR3 residues: CASSPRDPNEQFF. CDR3 sequence (DNA): TGTGCCAGCTCACCCCGGGACCCCAATGAGCAGTTCTTC.

The chain carries TRBV6-5 and TRBJ1-4; D gene unclear. Per germline, CDR1 MNHEY and CDR2 SVGAGI. The V end was cut by 0 bases, the J end by 6 bases, with 14 bases between. The CDR3 covers 16 residues. In nucleotides, the CDR3 is TGTGCCAGCAGTTACTCGATATTAGGGAAGGATGAAAAACTGTTTTTT. Its translation is CASSYSILGKDEKLFF.

This clone was counted between two and nine times. The chain has TRBV5-6 and TRBJ1-6, with D perhaps matching TRBD1 (5 bases). V lost 2 bases and J lost 7, with 13 bases in between. Germline V lookup: CDR1 SGHDT, CDR2 YYEEEE. There are 15 residues in the CDR3. The CDR3 DNA is TGTGCCAGCAGCTTAAACAGGATTCGAAATTCACCCCTCCACTTT. It translates to CASSLNRIRNSPLHF.

V usage is TRBV6-1 and J usage is TRBJ2-7; D not resolved. V lost 3 bases and J 0 bases, leaving 9 bases between the germline ends. The CDR3 consists of 14 residues. Germline CDR1 reads MNHNS; CDR2 reads SASEGT. CDR3 coding DNA: TGTGCCAGCAGTGACAGCCCCAACTCCTACGAGCAGTACTTC. Encoded protein: CASSDSPNSYEQYF.

The chain recombines TRBV7-3 with TRBJ2-2; D is unresolved. The V gene's germline CDR1 is SGHTA and CDR2 FQGTGA. The CDR3 contains 14 residues. V lost 5 bases and J 0 bases, leaving 7 bases between the germline ends. The CDR3 region has the DNA TGTGCCAGCAGCCCGGTCGCGAACACCGGGGAGCTGTTTTTT. Translating gives CASSPVANTGELFF.

CDR3 amino acids: CASSQDLAGPRAQHF. The DNA of the CDR3 is TGCGCCAGCAGCCAAGATCTCGCAGGGCCCCGGGCCCAGCATTTT. V usage is TRBV4-1 and J usage is TRBJ1-5; D is perhaps TRBD1 (5 bases). Germline V lookup: CDR1 MGHRA, CDR2 YSYEKL. V was cut by 0 bases and J by 11 bases, with 17 bases left in between. The CDR3 runs to 15 residues.

To note about this clone: Distinct nucleotide sequences in the sample also encode this CDR3. V gene TRBV28 combines with J gene TRBJ2-7; D possibly corresponds to TRBD2 (6 bases). The CDR3 consists of 14 residues. CDR1 and CDR2 (germline): MDHEN, SYDVKM. Between the trimmed V and J ends, which lost 7 bases and 0 bases, there was a span of 13 bases. The CDR3 DNA follows: TGTGCCAGCACCGGGGGACCTCCCTCCTACGAGCAGTACTTC. Translation gives CASTGGPPSYEQYF.

This clone was picked up one time. The V call is TRBV5-4, the J call TRBJ2-1, with 9 bases aligning to TRBD1. Germline CDR1 SGHNT, CDR2 YYREEE (reference sequence). The CDR3 is 15 residues long. Losses at the gene ends were 4 bases for V and 14 bases for J; bases not matched to a gene: 16. DNA for the CDR3: TGTGCCAGCAGCCTGGACGGGACAGGGACCTACGGGGAGTTCTTC. It encodes CASSLDGTGTYGEFF.

The chain couples TRBV3-1 (or the pseudogene TRBV3-2) to TRBJ2-1; TRBD2 matches at 9 bases. This CDR3 is 15 amino acids long. V shed 4 bases and J 5 bases; nucleotides not matched to a gene: 6. Germline CDR1 is LGHDT and CDR2 is YNNKEL (reference sequence). In DNA, the CDR3 is TGTGCCAGCAGCCCCGGCCTAGCGGGGAACAATGAGCAGTTCTTC. It codes for CASSPGLAGNNEQFF.

This clone was detected only a few times. This rearrangement joins TRBV18 to TRBJ1-1, with D possibly matching TRBD1 (6 bases). The CDR3 runs to 14 residues. Trimming cost V 5 bases and J 4 bases, with 14 bases left between them. The germline V gene encodes CDR1 KGHSH and CDR2 LQKENI. The CDR3 DNA is TGTGCCAGCTCAATACCGGGACAAAGCACTGAAGCTTTCTTT. Protein product: CASSIPGQSTEAFF.

The chain combines TRBV3-1 (or the pseudogene TRBV3-2) with TRBJ2-1; D may correspond to TRBD1 or TRBD2 (6 bases each). Trimming pared 3 bases from V and 3 bases from J, leaving 12 bases between. The germline V gene encodes CDR1 LGHDT and CDR2 YNNKEL (reference sequence). The CDR3 runs 15 residues. The CDR3, as DNA: TGTGCCAGCAGCCAGGGGGGCAGGGTCTACAATGAGCAGTTCTTC. It is translated as CASSQGGRVYNEQFF.

The chain recombines TRBV7-9 with TRBJ1-5; the D is unclear. The CDR3 spans 12 residues. Germline V gene lookup returns CDR1 SEHNR and CDR2 FQNEAQ (reference sequence). Between the trimmed V and J ends, which lost 4 bases and 5 bases, there was a span of 6 bases. The CDR3 sequence: CASSSTDQPQHF. In nucleotides, the CDR3 is TGTGCCAGCAGCTCCACAGATCAGCCCCAGCATTTT.

V gene TRBV5-1 combines with J gene TRBJ1-2, with D tentatively TRBD1 (6 bases). This CDR3 comprises 15 residues. The germline V gene encodes CDR1 SGHRS and CDR2 YFSETQ. The V gene lost 1 base and the J gene lost 4 bases, with 14 bases spanning the gap. CDR3 sequence (DNA): TGCGCCAGCAGCTTGACAGGGCCACCCAGCTATGGCTACACCTTC. It specifies CASSLTGPPSYGYTF.

The rearrangement joins TRBV19 to TRBJ2-1; 7 nucleotides match TRBD2. Trimming took 7 bases from V and 7 from J; bases not matched to a gene: 7. This CDR3 has 13 amino acids. The germline CDR1 and CDR2 sequences are LNHDA and SQIVND (reference sequence). The CDR3 sequence is CASKSLGGNEQFF. CDR3 coding DNA: TGTGCCAGTAAGTCCCTCGGGGGGAATGAGCAGTTCTTC.